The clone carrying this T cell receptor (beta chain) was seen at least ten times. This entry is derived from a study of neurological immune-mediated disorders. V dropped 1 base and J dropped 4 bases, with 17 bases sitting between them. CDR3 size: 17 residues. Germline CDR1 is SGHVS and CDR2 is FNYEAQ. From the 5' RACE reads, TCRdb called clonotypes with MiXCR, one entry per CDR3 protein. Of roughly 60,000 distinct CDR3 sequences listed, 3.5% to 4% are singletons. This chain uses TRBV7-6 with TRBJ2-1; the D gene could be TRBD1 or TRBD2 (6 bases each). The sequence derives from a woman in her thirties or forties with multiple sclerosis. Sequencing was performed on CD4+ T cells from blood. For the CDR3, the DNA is TGTGCCAGCAGCTTAGGACTCAGAGGGGGGAGATACAATGAGCAGTTCTTC. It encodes CASSLGLRGGRYNEQFF.